This T cell receptor beta chain came from a study of neoadjuvant anti-PD-1 for oral cavity cancer. The CDR3 runs 13 residues. The V gene's germline CDR1 is SQVTM and CDR2 ANQGSEA. V gave up 5 bases and J gave up 6 bases; unmatched junction bases: 4. The assay was immunoSEQ multiplex PCR, and TCRdb's table has in-frame clones only and misses some. Found here are some 71,000 clones, around 88% of them singletons; the top ten hold approximately 3%. This receptor was taken from a person between 40 and 85 years old with oral cavity squamous cell carcinoma. This sequence joins TRBV29-1 and TRBJ2-1; the match to TRBD2 covers 10 bases. This specimen consisted of PBMCs, obtained before nivolumab (anti-PD-1) treatment. The CDR3 DNA is TGCAGCGTTCTCAGCGGGAGGGGCAATGAGCAGTTCTTC. Its protein product is CSVLSGRGNEQFF.